This entry describes one T cell receptor beta chain. The target antigen is unknown. V shed 0 bases, J shed 0 bases, and the junction held 2 bases outside the gene matches. The CDR3 is made up of 17 amino acids. Looked up from germline, CDR1 is SGHRS and CDR2 is YFSETQ. This sample was included in a study of OX40 agonist ivuxolimab in advanced cancers. Measured with immunoSEQ multiplex PCR; TCRdb has only the in-frame clones, and not every one. The sample yields about 130,000 clones, 85% to 95% seen once. General study points: Expansion of clones was among the lowest in partial responders at 0.1-3.0 mg/kg.

Patients with a history of autoimmune disease or on systemic immunosuppression were excluded. The TCR sequence derives from an adult with an advanced solid tumor such as melanoma, head and neck, liver or kidney cancer. The chain couples TRBV5-1 to TRBJ2-2; 10 bases match TRBD1. Here the sequenced sample was CD4+ or CD8+ T cells sorted from blood, taken in a trial of the OX40 agonist ivuxolimab. For the CDR3, the DNA is TGCGCCAGCAGCTTGGGACAGGGGGCCACGAACACCGGGGAGCTGTTTTTT. This translates into CASSLGQGATNTGELFF.